This TCR beta chain was recorded in a study of shared T cell receptors in the human thymus. Sequencing was performed with immunoSEQ multiplex PCR; in TCRdb, only in-frame clones are kept and a portion is missing. The table includes 700,000 to 750,000 clones, approximately 85% detected once. V lost 1 base to trimming and J lost 2 bases; unmatched junction nucleotides: 5. The CDR3 length is 16 residues. Germline-derived CDR1 and CDR2 are LGHNA and YNFKEQ. These data were likewise used in another study, on human thymus T cells. In that study: Healthy Finnish infants having corrective surgery for congenital heart defects served as donors. Corrective heart surgery yielded the resections from which the thymus tissue came. Related research reported highly overlapping thymic repertoires among unrelated individuals.

The specimen sequenced was thymocytes. The chain carries TRBV4-2 and TRBJ2-3; 8 positions match TRBD2. The receptor's source is a girl under three years old with a congenital heart defect. The CDR3 spells CASSQVCGGPTDTQYF. CDR3 nucleotide sequence: TGTGCCAGCAGCCAAGTATGCGGGGGGCCCACAGATACGCAGTATTTT.